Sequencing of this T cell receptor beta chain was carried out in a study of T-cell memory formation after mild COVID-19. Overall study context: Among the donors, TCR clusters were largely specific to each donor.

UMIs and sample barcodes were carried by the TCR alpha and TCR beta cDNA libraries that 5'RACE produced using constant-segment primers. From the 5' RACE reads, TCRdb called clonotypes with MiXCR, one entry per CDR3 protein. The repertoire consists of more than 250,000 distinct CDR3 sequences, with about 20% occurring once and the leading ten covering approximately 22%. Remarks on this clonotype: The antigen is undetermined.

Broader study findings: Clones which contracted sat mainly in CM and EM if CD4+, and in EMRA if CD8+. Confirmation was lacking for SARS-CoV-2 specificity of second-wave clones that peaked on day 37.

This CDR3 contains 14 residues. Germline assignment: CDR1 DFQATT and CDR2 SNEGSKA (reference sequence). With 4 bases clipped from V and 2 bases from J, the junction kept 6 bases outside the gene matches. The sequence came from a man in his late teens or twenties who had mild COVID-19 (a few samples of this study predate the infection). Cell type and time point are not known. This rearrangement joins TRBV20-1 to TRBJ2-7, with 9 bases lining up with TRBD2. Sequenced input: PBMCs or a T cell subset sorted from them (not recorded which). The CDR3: CSATVGGGAYEQYF. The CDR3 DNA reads TGCAGTGCTACCGTCGGCGGGGGGGCCTACGAGCAGTACTTC.